This TCR beta chain derives from a study of T cell responses to AZD1222 COVID-19 vaccine. Broader study findings: After two AZD1222 doses, spike-specific TCR breadth and depth rose versus day 0. Dominant CD4 TCR responses targeted spike regions 160-218 and 743-854.

CDR1 is SGHRS and CDR2 is YFSETQ in the germline V gene. This CDR3 region has 13 residues. V was clipped by 3 bases and J by 5 bases, with 9 bases between them. The table came from immunoSEQ multiplex PCR; TCRdb's copy has only in-frame clones and leaves some out. The data contain approximately 190,000 clones, approximately 92% of them seen just once; the ten biggest clones take up about 1.2%. To note about this clone: Its antigen is undetermined.

The source is an adult in good health. Sample: peripheral blood, taken on day 0 of AZD1222 vaccination. The rearrangement joins TRBV5-1 to TRBJ1-5, with D hard to call. The CDR3 DNA reads TGCGCCAGCAGCTCAAACTTCGATCAGCCCCAGCATTTT. Amino acid sequence: CASSSNFDQPQHF.